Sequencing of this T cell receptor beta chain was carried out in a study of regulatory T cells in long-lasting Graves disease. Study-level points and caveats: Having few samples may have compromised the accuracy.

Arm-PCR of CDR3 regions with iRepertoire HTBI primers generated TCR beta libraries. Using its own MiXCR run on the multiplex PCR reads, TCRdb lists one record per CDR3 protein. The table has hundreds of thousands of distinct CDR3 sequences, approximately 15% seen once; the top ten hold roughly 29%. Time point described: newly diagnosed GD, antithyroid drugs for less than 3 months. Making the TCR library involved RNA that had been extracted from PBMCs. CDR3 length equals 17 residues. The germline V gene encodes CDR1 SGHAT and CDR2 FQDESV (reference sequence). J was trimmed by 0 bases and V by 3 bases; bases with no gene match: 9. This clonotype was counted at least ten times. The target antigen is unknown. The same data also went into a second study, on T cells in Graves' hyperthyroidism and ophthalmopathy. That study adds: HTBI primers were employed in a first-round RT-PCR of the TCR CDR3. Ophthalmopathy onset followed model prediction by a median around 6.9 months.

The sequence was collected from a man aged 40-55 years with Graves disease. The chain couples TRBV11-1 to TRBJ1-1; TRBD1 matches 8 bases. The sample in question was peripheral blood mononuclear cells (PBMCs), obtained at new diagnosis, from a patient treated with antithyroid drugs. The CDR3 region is CASSFRTGMTMNTEAFF. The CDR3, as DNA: TGTGCCAGCAGCTTTCGGACAGGGATGACCATGAACACTGAAGCTTTCTTT.